In its sample, the clone carrying this TCR beta chain was seen many times. Sample time point: patch test 1, 2 weeks after DPC sensitization. Stated treatment: therapeutic diphenylcyclopropenone sensitization with weekly scalp DPC. The data originate from a study of human T cells and chemical hapten exposure. The CDR3 spans 13 residues. CDR1 and CDR2 from the germline V gene are SGHTA and FQGNSA. Trimming removed 2 bases from V and 8 bases from J, with 12 bases in between. TCRdb recomputed calls from the RACE reads with MiXCR, one row per CDR3 protein. The table records under 450,000 distinct CDR3 sequences, approximately 5% of them present only once.

The TCR comes from a woman between 45 and 65 years old with alopecia areata. Some clones in this sample may be carry-over from other donors' samples. The sequenced sample was whole blood, obtained in connection with sensitization to the hapten diphenylcyclopropenone (DPC). This sequence joins TRBV7-2 and TRBJ1-1, with a weak D call TRBD1 (6 bases). CDR3 in amino acids: CASSLRGFSEAFF. The CDR3 nucleotides read TGTGCCAGCAGCTTAAGGGGGTTTTCCGAAGCTTTCTTT. Drawing the rest from reference TRBV7-2 and TRBJ1-1, the complete variable domain is GAGVSQSPSNKVTEKGKDVELRCDPISGHTALYWYRQSLGQGLEFLIYFQGNSAPDKSGLPSDRFSAERTGGSVSTLTIQRTQQEDSAVYLCASSLRGFSEAFFGQGTRLTVV.